The 15 T cell receptor beta chains presented below share a single source sample, sequenced in a study of blood T cell repertoires in COVID-19. The repertoire was sequenced with immunoSEQ multiplex PCR; TCRdb's copy has only in-frame clones and lacks some. Among some 500,000 clones listed, roughly nine tenths were seen once. The sequenced sample consisted of peripheral blood. The source is a woman aged 45-59 years with COVID-19, enrolled during active disease.

The rearrangement uses TRBV6-5 and TRBJ1-2, with D possibly matching TRBD1 (5 bases). Looked up from germline, CDR1 is MNHEY and CDR2 is SVGAGI. Trimming shortened V by 6 bases and J by 4 bases, and 12 bases separated the two germline ends. This CDR3 has 13 residues. The CDR3 DNA reads TGTGCCAGCAGGGAGACAGCGAGCTATGGCTACACCTTC. Translated, it gives CASRETASYGYTF.

J is TRBJ2-5 and V is TRBV4-2, with TRBD2 matching 7 bases. J was trimmed by 2 bases and V by 3 bases; bases with no gene match: 6. The CDR3 has 15 amino acids. The V gene's germline CDR1 is LGHNA and CDR2 YNFKEQ. The chain's CDR3 is CASSQTGTIQETQYF. Written as DNA, the CDR3 is TGTGCCAGCAGCCAGACCGGGACTATACAAGAGACCCAGTACTTC.

Comments on this clone: Other DNA sequences in this sample translate to the same CDR3. The chain is built from TRBV5-1 and TRBJ2-3; the D gene is possibly TRBD2 (5 bases). CDR1 is SGHRS and CDR2 is YFSETQ in the germline V gene. V was cut by 2 bases and J by 2 bases, with 6 bases left in between. This CDR3 region has 13 residues. The CDR3 loop is CASSFGVTDTQYF. The CDR3 bases are TGCGCCAGCAGCTTCGGGGTCACAGATACGCAGTATTTT.

The chain has TRBV29-1 and TRBJ2-1, with 8 bases lining up with TRBD2. There are 12 residues in the CDR3. Germline V lookup: CDR1 SQVTM, CDR2 ANQGSEA. V shed 7 bases, J shed 6 bases, and the junction held 5 bases outside the gene matches. Here the CDR3 reads CSARTSSNEQFF. The CDR3 DNA sequence: TGCAGCGCCCGGACTAGCAGCAATGAGCAGTTCTTC.

The genes are TRBV6-5 and TRBJ2-1; TRBD2 is a possible D gene (5 bases). This CDR3 has 14 residues. Germline V lookup: CDR1 MNHEY, CDR2 SVGAGI. Trimming took 4 bases from V and 4 from J, leaving 11 bases between them. CDR3 in amino acids: CASSLRTSYNEQFF. DNA for the CDR3: TGTGCCAGCAGTTTGCGAACTAGTTACAATGAGCAGTTCTTC.

The chain couples TRBV6-5 to TRBJ2-7; TRBD2 might be the D (5 bases). Trimming left V 4 bases short and J 9 bases short, with 13 bases between. CDR3 length: 12 amino acids. Germline-derived CDR1 and CDR2 are MNHEY and SVGAGI. The CDR3: CASSFEGLWQYF. CDR3 DNA: TGTGCCAGCAGTTTCGAGGGTTTGTGGCAGTACTTC.

The chain employs TRBV19 and TRBJ1-2; 8 bases agree with TRBD1. CDR3 length: 14 amino acids. In germline, CDR1 is LNHDA, CDR2 SQIVND (reference sequence). The V segment lost 9 bases and the J segment 4 bases; nucleotides outside the gene matches: 10. CDR3 region: CASTGTGDTYGYTF. The CDR3 nucleotides read TGTGCCAGCACCGGGACAGGAGACACCTATGGCTACACCTTC.

In the case of this clone: The junction and the germline gene differ at one end; a read error may be behind it. Other DNA sequences in this specimen translate into the identical CDR3. The chain uses TRBV12-3 or TRBV12-4 and TRBJ1-1; D call uncertain. The CDR3 length is 13 residues. The CDR3 DNA reads TGTGCCAGCAGTTTTGGCCCGGGAGGTGAAGCCTTCTTT. Protein product: CASSFGPGGEAFF.

The V gene is TRBV3-1 (or the pseudogene TRBV3-2), the J gene TRBJ1-1; maybe TRBD1 (6 bases). V lost 4 bases and J 3 bases, leaving 18 bases between the germline ends. Looked up from germline, CDR1 is LGHDT and CDR2 is YNNKEL (reference sequence). The CDR3 has 16 amino acids. CDR3 residues: CASSPIATGMDTEAFF. CDR3 bases: TGTGCCAGCAGCCCAATCGCCACAGGGATGGACACTGAAGCTTTCTTT.

The chain combines TRBV7-3 with TRBJ1-1; D remains unclear. Germline V gives CDR1 SGHTA, CDR2 FQGTGA. V lost 5 bases, J lost 0 bases, and 7 bases lay in between. This CDR3 has 13 amino acids. CDR3 nucleotide sequence: TGTGCCAGCAGCCGTAGTATGAACACTGAAGCTTTCTTT. Its protein product is CASSRSMNTEAFF.

The chain employs TRBV6-1 and TRBJ1-1, with 7 bases lining up with TRBD1. The CDR3 loop spans 18 amino acids. V lost 4 bases, J lost 5 bases, and 19 bases stayed unmatched. Germline loops: CDR1 MNHNS, CDR2 SASEGT. In DNA, the CDR3 is TGTGCCAGCAGTGTTACGGGAGGGACAGCCTCCGTATGGACTGAAGCTTTCTTT. Translated: CASSVTGGTASVWTEAFF.

This clone was seen more than once but under ten times. This sequence joins TRBV2 and TRBJ1-1; D unresolved. Germline values: CDR1 SNHLY, CDR2 FYNNEI. V was shortened by 2 bases and J by 4 bases, with 8 bases between the two germline ends. This CDR3 contains 13 residues. CDR3 residues: CASSETGVTEAFF. CDR3 bases: TGTGCCAGCAGTGAAACCGGGGTCACTGAAGCTTTCTTT.

This CDR3 is CASSLSAVLAKNIQYF. The DNA for the CDR3 is TGTGCCAGCAGTTTATCTGCGGTTTTAGCCAAAAACATTCAGTACTTC. The chain uses TRBV27 and TRBJ2-4; D is unclear. With 0 bases removed from V and 0 bases from J, the gap between germline ends came to 9 bases. This CDR3 has 16 amino acids. Looked up from germline, CDR1 is MNHEY and CDR2 is SMNVEV (reference sequence).

The CDR3 region is CASSRYTGGARTGELFF. The CDR3 region has the DNA TGTGCCAGCAGCCGGTATACAGGGGGCGCAAGGACCGGGGAGCTGTTTTTT. This chain connects TRBV7-2 to TRBJ2-2, with 9 bases fitting TRBD1. The ends lost 5 bases at V and 5 bases at J; junction bases unmatched: 12. Germline V CDR1 and CDR2: SGHTA, FQGNSA. This CDR3 has 17 amino acids.

This sequence joins TRBV5-1 and TRBJ1-1; a weak D match, TRBD1 (6 bases). The CDR3 has 14 residues. V lost 2 bases and J 3 bases, leaving 11 bases between the germline ends. The germline V gene encodes CDR1 SGHRS and CDR2 YFSETQ. The CDR3 sequence is CASSFGQLDTEAFF. CDR3 coding DNA: TGCGCCAGCAGCTTCGGACAGTTGGACACTGAAGCTTTCTTT.